These T cell receptor beta chains were read from a single sample in a study of CD8+CD57+ T cells in acquired aplastic anemia. TCRdb independently ran MiXCR on the reads; one entry per CDR3 protein. The sample lists approximately 100,000 distinct CDR3 sequences, around 68% occurring once. Sequenced input: sorted CD4+, CD8+, or CD8+CD57+ T cells (not recorded which) from PBMCs. All receptors derive from a human donor with aplastic anemia. CDR3s include the opening cysteine and the closing phenylalanine or tryptophan. A D gene is named only where the DNA matches it firmly. The listing skips clone size in some rows; elsewhere it reads once, few, many or a size class.

D: .
V: TRBV5-6
J: TRBJ1-2
size: .
DNA: TGTGCCAGCAGCTTGGAGTCCGTCAACGGGTATGGCTACACCTTC
CDR3: CASSLESVNGYGYTF

D: .
V: TRBV29-1
J: TRBJ1-2
size: .
DNA: TGCAGCGTTGAAGGGGGCAGGGCTAACTATGGCTACACCTTC
CDR3: CSVEGGRANYGYTF

D: .
V: TRBV2
J: TRBJ1-3
size: few
DNA: TGTGCCAGCAGTGCAGTCCTCTCTGGAAACACCATATATTTT
CDR3: CASSAVLSGNTIYF

D: .
V: TRBV20-1
J: TRBJ2-2
size: .
DNA: TGCAGTGCTAGAGCCCCGTATACGGGAGAAGCTGGGGAGCTGTTTTTT
CDR3: CSARAPYTGEAGELFF

D: TRBD1
V: TRBV14
J: TRBJ2-7
size: .
DNA: TGTGCCAGCAGCCAGAGGGACAGGAAGTACGAGCAGTACTTC
CDR3: CASSQRDRKYEQYF

D: .
V: TRBV19
J: TRBJ1-6
size: .
DNA: TGTGCCAGTAGTATTCTGGACCTCGTGAATTCACCCCTCCACTTT
CDR3: CASSILDLVNSPLHF

D: .
V: TRBV24-1
J: TRBJ2-2
size: .
DNA: TGTGCCACGGGACGTTTCACCGGGGAGCTGTTTTTT
CDR3: CATGRFTGELFF

D: .
V: TRBV7-6
J: TRBJ1-1
size: .
DNA: TGTGCCAGCAGCTTAACAGTGAACACTGAAGCTTTCTTT
CDR3: CASSLTVNTEAFF

D: TRBD1
V: TRBV7-6
J: TRBJ1-2
size: .
DNA: TGTGCCAGCAGCGTCGACAGGGGGTCGACTGGCTACACCTTC
CDR3: CASSVDRGSTGYTF

D: .
V: TRBV24-1
J: TRBJ1-2
size: .
DNA: TGTGCCACCAGTGGGCAGGGGCTTGGCTACACCTTC
CDR3: CATSGQGLGYTF

D: TRBD1
V: TRBV15
J: TRBJ1-2
size: .
DNA: TGTGCCACCAGCAGAGATATGGTACAGGGGTTGGATGGCTACACCTTC
CDR3: CATSRDMVQGLDGYTF

D: .
V: TRBV9
J: TRBJ2-1
size: once
DNA: TGTGCCAGCAGCGATGCCAGGGTAGGTGAGCAGTTCTTC
CDR3: CASSDARVGEQFF

D: TRBD2
V: TRBV5-1
J: TRBJ2-7
size: many
DNA: TGCGCCAGCAGCTTCCGGACTAGCGGTTCCTACGAGCAGTACTTC
CDR3: CASSFRTSGSYEQYF

D: .
V: TRBV7-9
J: TRBJ1-3
size: .
DNA: TGTGCCAGCAGGAGGAAACTAACGGGAAACACCATATATTTT
CDR3: CASRRKLTGNTIYF

D: TRBD2
V: TRBV24-1
J: TRBJ2-3
size: few
DNA: TGTGCCACCAGTGACTTCCTCTCTAGCGGAAGCACAGATACGCAGTATTTT
CDR3: CATSDFLSSGSTDTQYF

D: .
V: TRBV20-1
J: TRBJ2-3
size: .
DNA: TGCAGTGCTAGTAGCACTAGCAGTGATACGCAGTATTTT
CDR3: CSASSTSSDTQYF

D: .
V: TRBV7-3
J: TRBJ2-7
size: .
DNA: TGTGCCAGCAGCTCCGCGCGAGACGAGCAGTACTTC
CDR3: CASSSARDEQYF

D: TRBD2
V: TRBV9
J: TRBJ2-7
size: many
DNA: TGTGCCAGCAGCACAGGGACTAGCGGGAGCTACGAGCAGTACTTC
CDR3: CASSTGTSGSYEQYF

D: .
V: TRBV10-3
J: TRBJ2-7
size: many
DNA: TGTGCCATCAGTGGGACTTCTTTCGAGCAGTACTTC
CDR3: CAISGTSFEQYF

D: .
V: TRBV24-1
J: TRBJ2-2
size: .
DNA: TGTGCCACCAGCGTAGGGGGATCGAACACCGGGGAGCTGTTTTTT
CDR3: CATSVGGSNTGELFF

D: .
V: TRBV10-2
J: TRBJ2-2
size: .
DNA: TGCGCCAGCAGTCGGGGGTGGCGCACCGGGGAGCTGTTTTTT
CDR3: CASSRGWRTGELFF

D: TRBD1
V: TRBV7-9
J: TRBJ1-6
size: .
DNA: TGTGCCAGCAGCTTAGTCGACAGGGTTAATTCACCCCTCCACTTT
CDR3: CASSLVDRVNSPLHF

D: TRBD1
V: TRBV11-2
J: TRBJ2-1
size: .
DNA: TGTGCCAGCAGCTTCCCCGGGACAGGGGAGCTCAATGAGCAGTTCTTC
CDR3: CASSFPGTGELNEQFF

D: TRBD1
V: TRBV6-1
J: TRBJ2-7
size: .
DNA: TGTGCCAGCAGTGAAGGATATAGGGGACAGGGACGCGAGCAGTACTTC
CDR3: CASSEGYRGQGREQYF

D: TRBD1
V: TRBV24-1
J: TRBJ2-2
size: .
DNA: TGTGCCACCCTTGACAGGGGTACCGGGGAGCTGTTTTTT
CDR3: CATLDRGTGELFF

D: .
V: TRBV5-1
J: TRBJ1-5
size: .
DNA: TGCGCCAGCAGCTTGGCAGGACATAGCAATCAGCCCCAGCATTTT
CDR3: CASSLAGHSNQPQHF

D: .
V: TRBV5-1
J: TRBJ1-1
size: .
DNA: TGCGCCAGCACGAACGGACAAGGGGAGCTTGGCACTGAAGCTTTCTTT
CDR3: CASTNGQGELGTEAFF

D: .
V: TRBV29-1
J: TRBJ2-3
size: .
DNA: TGCAGCGTTGGTGGAGCGGATACGCAGTATTTT
CDR3: CSVGGADTQYF

D: .
V: TRBV29-1
J: TRBJ1-2
size: .
DNA: TGCAGCGTGCTAATGACAGGACACTATGGCTACACCTTC
CDR3: CSVLMTGHYGYTF

D: TRBD1
V: TRBV7-2
J: TRBJ1-1
size: .
DNA: TGTGCCAGCAGCTCCGGACAGGGTAAAGCTTTCTTT
CDR3: CASSSGQGKAFF

D: TRBD2
V: TRBV5-1
J: TRBJ2-7
size: medium-sized
DNA: TGCGCCAGCAGCTTGGAGGCTAGCGGGGGGTACGAGCAGTACTTC
CDR3: CASSLEASGGYEQYF

D: .
V: TRBV20-1
J: TRBJ2-1
size: once
DNA: TGCAGTGCTAGAATGGGTGAGCAGTTCTTC
CDR3: CSARMGEQFF

D: .
V: TRBV7-9
J: TRBJ2-7
size: .
DNA: TGTGCCAGCAGAAACGCAGCGAGCTCCTACGAGCAGTACTTC
CDR3: CASRNAASSYEQYF

D: .
V: TRBV29-1
J: TRBJ2-2
size: .
DNA: TGCAGCGTTATATGGCGGAACACCGGGGAGCTGTTTTTT
CDR3: CSVIWRNTGELFF

D: .
V: TRBV5-1
J: TRBJ2-7
size: .
DNA: TGCGCCAGCAGTCTGGGTGGGGGGACACACGAGCAGTACTTC
CDR3: CASSLGGGTHEQYF

D: .
V: TRBV12-3/TRBV12-4
J: TRBJ2-5
size: .
DNA: TGTGCCAGCAGTTCGACAGGGAGGGAGACCCAGTACTTC
CDR3: CASSSTGRETQYF

D: TRBD1
V: TRBV29-1
J: TRBJ1-1
size: .
DNA: TGCAGCGTGGACAGGGGCACTGAAGCTTTCTTT
CDR3: CSVDRGTEAFF

D: .
V: TRBV19
J: TRBJ2-1
size: many
DNA: TGTGCCAGTAGTCACGCTTCTTACAATGAGCAGTTCTTC
CDR3: CASSHASYNEQFF